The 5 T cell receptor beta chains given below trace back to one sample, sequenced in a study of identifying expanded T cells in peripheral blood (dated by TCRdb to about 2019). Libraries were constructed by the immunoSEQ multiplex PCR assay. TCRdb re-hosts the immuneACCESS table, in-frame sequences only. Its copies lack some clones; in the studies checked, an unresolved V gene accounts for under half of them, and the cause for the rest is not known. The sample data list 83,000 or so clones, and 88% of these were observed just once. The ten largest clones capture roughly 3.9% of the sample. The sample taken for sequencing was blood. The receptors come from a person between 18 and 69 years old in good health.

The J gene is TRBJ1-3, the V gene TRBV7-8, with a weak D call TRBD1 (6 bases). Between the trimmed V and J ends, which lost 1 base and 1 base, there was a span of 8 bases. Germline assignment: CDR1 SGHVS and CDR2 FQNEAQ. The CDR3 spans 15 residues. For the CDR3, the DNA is TGTGCCAGCAGCTTAGGAGGGGGTTCTGGAAACACCATATATTTT. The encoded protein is CASSLGGGSGNTIYF. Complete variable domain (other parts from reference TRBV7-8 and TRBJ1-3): GAGVSQSPRYKVAKRGQDVALRCDPISGHVSLFWYQQALGQGPEFLTYFQNEAQLDKSGLPSDRFFAERPEGSVSTLKIQRTQQEDSAVYLCASSLGGGSGNTIYFGEGSWLTVV.

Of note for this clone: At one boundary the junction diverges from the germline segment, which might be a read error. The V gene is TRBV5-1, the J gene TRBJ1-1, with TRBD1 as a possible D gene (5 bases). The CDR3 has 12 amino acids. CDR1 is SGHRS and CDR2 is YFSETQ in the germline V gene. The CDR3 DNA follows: TGTGCCAGCAGTGAAGGGACGGCTGAAGCTTTCTTT. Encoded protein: CASSEGTAEAFF.

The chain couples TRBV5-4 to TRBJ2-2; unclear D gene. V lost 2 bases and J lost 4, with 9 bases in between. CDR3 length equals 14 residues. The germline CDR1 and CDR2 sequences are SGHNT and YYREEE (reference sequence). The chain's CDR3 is CASSLGPGTGELFF. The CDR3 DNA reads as TGTGCCAGCAGCTTAGGGCCGGGCACCGGGGAGCTGTTTTTT.

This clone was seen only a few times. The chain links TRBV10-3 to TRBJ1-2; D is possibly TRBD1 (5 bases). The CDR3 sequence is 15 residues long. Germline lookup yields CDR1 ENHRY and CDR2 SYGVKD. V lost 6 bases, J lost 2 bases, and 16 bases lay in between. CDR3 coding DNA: TGTGCCATCAGCACGGGACGGAATCAAAACTATGGCTACACCTTC. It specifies CAISTGRNQNYGYTF.

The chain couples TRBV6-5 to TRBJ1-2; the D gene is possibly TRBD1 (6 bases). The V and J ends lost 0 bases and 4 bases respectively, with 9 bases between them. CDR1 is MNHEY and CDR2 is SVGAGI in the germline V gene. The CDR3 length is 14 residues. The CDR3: CASSYSQGTYGYTF. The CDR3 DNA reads TGTGCCAGCAGTTACTCGCAGGGGACCTATGGCTACACCTTC.